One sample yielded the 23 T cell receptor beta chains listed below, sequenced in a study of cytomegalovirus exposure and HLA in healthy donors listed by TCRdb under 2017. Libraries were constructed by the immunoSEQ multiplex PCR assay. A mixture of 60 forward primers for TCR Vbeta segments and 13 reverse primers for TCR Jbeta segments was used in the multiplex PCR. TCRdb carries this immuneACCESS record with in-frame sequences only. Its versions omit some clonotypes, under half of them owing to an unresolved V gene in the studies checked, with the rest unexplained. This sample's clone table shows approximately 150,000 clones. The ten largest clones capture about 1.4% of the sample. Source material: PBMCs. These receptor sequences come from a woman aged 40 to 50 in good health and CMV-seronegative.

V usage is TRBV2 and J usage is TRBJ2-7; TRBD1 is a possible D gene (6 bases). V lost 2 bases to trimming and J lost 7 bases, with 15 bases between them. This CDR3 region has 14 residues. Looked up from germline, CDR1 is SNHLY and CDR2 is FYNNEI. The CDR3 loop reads CASSEIRGPGEQYF. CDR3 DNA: TGTGCCAGCAGTGAAATCAGGGGTCCTGGGGAGCAGTACTTC. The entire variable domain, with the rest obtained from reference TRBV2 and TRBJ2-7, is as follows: EPEVTQTPSHQVTQMGQEVILRCVPISNHLYFYWYRQILGQKVEFLVSFYNNEISEKSEIFDDQFSVERPDGSNFTLKIRSTKLEDSAMYFCASSEIRGPGEQYFGPGTRLTVT.

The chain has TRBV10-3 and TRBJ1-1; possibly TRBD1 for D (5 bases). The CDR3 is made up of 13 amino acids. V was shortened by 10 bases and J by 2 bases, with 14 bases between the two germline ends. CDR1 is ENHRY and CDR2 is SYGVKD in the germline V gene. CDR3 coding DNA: TGTGCCACCCTTGGGGCCAGTAACACTGAAGCTTTCTTT. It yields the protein CATLGASNTEAFF.

The CDR3: CAGARTGSRQPQHF. The CDR3 DNA sequence: TGTGCCGGAGCCCGGACAGGGAGTCGCCAGCCCCAGCATTTT. The gene calls are TRBV19 and TRBJ1-5; TRBD1 agrees at 8 bases. With 11 bases clipped from V and 7 bases from J, the junction kept 13 bases outside the gene matches. CDR1 and CDR2 from the germline V gene are LNHDA and SQIVND (reference sequence). This CDR3 is 14 amino acids long. The whole variable domain, remainder taken from reference TRBV19 and TRBJ1-5, is DGGITQSPKYLFRKEGQNVTLSCEQNLNHDAMYWYRQDPGQGLRLIYYSQIVNDFQKGDIAEGYSVSREKKESFPLTVTSAQKNPTAFYLCAGARTGSRQPQHFGDGTRLSIL.

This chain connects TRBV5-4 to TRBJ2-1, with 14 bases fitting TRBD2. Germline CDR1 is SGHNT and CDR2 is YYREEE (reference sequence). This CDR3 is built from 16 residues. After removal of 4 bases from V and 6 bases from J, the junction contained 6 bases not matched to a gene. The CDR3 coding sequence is TGTGCCAGCAGCCCGTCGGGACTAGCGGGGGTCAATGAGCAGTTCTTC. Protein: CASSPSGLAGVNEQFF. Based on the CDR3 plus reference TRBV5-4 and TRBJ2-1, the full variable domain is ETGVTQSPTHLIKTRGQQVTLRCSSQSGHNTVSWYQQALGQGPQFIFQYYREEENGRGNFPPRFSGLQFPNYSSELNVNALELDDSALYLCASSPSGLAGVNEQFFGPGTRLTVL.

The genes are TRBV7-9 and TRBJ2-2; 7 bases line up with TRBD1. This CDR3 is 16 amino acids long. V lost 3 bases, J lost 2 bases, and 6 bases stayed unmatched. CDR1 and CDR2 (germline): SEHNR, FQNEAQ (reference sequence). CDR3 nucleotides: TGTGCCAGCAGCTTCCTAAGGGGGCGCAACACCGGGGAGCTGTTTTTT. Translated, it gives CASSFLRGRNTGELFF.

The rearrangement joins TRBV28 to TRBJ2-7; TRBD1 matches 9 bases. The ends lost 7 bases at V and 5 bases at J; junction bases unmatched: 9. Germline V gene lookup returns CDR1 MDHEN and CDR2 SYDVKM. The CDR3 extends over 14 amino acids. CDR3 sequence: CASTRDRATHEQYF. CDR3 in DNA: TGTGCCAGCACCCGGGACAGGGCCACCCACGAGCAGTACTTC.

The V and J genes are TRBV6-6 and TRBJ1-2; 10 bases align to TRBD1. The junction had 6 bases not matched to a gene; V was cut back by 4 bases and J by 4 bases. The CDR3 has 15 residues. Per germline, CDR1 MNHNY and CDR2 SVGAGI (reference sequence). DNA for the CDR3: TGTGCCAGCAGTTCGTGGACAGGGGGAGGCTATGGCTACACCTTC. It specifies CASSSWTGGGYGYTF.

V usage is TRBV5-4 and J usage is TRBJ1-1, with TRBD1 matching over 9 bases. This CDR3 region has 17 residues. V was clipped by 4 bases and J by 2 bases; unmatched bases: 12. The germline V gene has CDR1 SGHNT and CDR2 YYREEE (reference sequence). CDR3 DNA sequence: TGTGCCAGCAGCCCGGGACAGGGAAGCTCTTTCAACACTGAAGCTTTCTTT. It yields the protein CASSPGQGSSFNTEAFF.

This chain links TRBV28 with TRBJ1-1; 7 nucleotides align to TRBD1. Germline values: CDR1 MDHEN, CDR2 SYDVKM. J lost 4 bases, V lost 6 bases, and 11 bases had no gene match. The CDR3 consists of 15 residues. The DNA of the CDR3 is TGTGCCAGCAGCTCGAGGACAGGCCCTTCCACTGAAGCTTTCTTT. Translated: CASSSRTGPSTEAFF.

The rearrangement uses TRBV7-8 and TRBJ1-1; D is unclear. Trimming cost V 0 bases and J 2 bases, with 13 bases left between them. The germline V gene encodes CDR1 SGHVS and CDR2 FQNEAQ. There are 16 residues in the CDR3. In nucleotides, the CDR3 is TGTGCCAGCAGCTTAGCGCGGTCCGGCCGCAACACTGAAGCTTTCTTT. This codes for CASSLARSGRNTEAFF. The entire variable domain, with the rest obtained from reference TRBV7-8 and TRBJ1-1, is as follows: GAGVSQSPRYKVAKRGQDVALRCDPISGHVSLFWYQQALGQGPEFLTYFQNEAQLDKSGLPSDRFFAERPEGSVSTLKIQRTQQEDSAVYLCASSLARSGRNTEAFFGQGTRLTVV.

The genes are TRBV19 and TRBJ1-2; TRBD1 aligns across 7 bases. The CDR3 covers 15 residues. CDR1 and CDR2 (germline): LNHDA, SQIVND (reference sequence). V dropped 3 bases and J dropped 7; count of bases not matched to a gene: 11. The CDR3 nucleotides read TGTGCCAGTAGTATTAAGCGACAGGGATACTCTGGCTACACCTTC. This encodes CASSIKRQGYSGYTF.

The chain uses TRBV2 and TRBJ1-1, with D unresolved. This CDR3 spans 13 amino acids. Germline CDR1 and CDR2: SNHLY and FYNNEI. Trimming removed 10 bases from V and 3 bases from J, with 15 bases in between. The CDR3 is CANHPEPYTEAFF. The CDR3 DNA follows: TGTGCCAACCACCCAGAACCTTACACTGAAGCTTTCTTT.

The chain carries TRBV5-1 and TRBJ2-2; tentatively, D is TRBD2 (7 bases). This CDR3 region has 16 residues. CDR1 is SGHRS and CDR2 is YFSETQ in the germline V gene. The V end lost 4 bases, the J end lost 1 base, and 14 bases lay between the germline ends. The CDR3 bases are TGCGCCAGCAGCCCCGGGGGGCAAAGGAACACCGGGGAGCTGTTTTTT. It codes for CASSPGGQRNTGELFF.

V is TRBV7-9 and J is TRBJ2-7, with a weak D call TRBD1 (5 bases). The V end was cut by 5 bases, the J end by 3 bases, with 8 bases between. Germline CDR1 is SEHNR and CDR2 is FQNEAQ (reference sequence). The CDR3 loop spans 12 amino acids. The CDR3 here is CASSPTGYEQYV. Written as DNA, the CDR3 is TGTGCCAGCAGCCCCACAGGCTACGAGCAGTACGTC.

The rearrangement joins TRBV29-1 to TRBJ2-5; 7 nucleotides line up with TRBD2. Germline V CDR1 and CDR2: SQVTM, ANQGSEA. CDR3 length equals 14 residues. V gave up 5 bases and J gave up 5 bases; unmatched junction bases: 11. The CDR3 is CSVFQGGAGETQYF. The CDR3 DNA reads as TGCAGCGTTTTTCAGGGAGGGGCAGGGGAGACCCAGTACTTC.

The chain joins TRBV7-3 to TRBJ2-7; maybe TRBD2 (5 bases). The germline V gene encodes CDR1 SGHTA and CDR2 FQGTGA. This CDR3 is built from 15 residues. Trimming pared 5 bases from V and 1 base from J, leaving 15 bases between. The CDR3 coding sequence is TGTGCCAGCAGCATGAGCGGCTCAGCATCCTACGAGCAGTACTTC. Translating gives CASSMSGSASYEQYF. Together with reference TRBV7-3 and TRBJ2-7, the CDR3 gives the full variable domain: GAGVSQTPSNKVTEKGKYVELRCDPISGHTALYWYRQSLGQGPEFLIYFQGTGAADDSGLPNDRFFAVRPEGSVSTLKIQRTERGDSAVYLCASSMSGSASYEQYFGPGTRLTVT.

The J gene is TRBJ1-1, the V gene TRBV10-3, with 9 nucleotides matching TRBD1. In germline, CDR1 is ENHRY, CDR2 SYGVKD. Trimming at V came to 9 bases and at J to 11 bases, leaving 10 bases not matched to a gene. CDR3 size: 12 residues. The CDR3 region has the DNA TGTGCCATAACGGACAGGGGACTACTCGCTTTCTTT. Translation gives CAITDRGLLAFF.

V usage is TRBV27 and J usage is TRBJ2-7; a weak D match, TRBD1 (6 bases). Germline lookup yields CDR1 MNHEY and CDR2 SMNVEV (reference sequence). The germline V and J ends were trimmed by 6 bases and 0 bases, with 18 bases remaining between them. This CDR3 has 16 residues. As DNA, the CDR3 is TGTGCCAGCAGACTAGAACAGGGCCGACGCTCCTACGAGCAGTACGTC. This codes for CASRLEQGRRSYEQYV.

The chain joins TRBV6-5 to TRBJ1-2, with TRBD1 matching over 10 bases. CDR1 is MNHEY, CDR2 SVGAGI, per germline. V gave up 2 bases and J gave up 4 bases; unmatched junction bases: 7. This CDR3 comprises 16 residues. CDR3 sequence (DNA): TGTGCCAGCAGTTACGGACAGGGGGGCATCCTCTATGGCTACACCTTC. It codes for CASSYGQGGILYGYTF.

The CDR3 region is CASSKRGQALLGANVLTF. CDR3 nucleotide sequence: TGTGCCAGTAGTAAGCGGGGACAGGCCCTTCTTGGGGCCAACGTCCTGACTTTC. The rearrangement links TRBV19 to TRBJ2-6; D is perhaps TRBD1 (8 bases). V dropped 4 bases and J dropped 3 bases, with 19 bases sitting between them. CDR1 and CDR2 from the germline V gene are LNHDA and SQIVND (reference sequence). The CDR3 contains 18 residues.

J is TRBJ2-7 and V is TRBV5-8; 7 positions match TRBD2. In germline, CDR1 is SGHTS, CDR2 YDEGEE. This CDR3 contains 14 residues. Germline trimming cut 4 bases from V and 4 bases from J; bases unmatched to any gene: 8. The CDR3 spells CASSLGLDPYEQYV. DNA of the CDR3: TGTGCCAGCAGCCTAGGACTAGATCCGTACGAGCAGTACGTC.

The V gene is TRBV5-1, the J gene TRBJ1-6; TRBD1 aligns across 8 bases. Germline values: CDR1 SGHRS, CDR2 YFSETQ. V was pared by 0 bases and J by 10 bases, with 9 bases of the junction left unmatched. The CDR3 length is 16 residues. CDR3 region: CASSLGTGPKGSPLHF. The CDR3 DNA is TGCGCCAGCAGCTTGGGGACAGGGCCCAAGGGGTCACCCCTCCACTTT.

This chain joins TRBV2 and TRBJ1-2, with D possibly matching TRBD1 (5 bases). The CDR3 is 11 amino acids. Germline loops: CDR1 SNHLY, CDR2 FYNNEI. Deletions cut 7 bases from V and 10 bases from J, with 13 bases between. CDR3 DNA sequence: TGTGCCAGCAACGACCGGGGGGTCTACACCTTC. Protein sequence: CASNDRGVYTF.